These 4 T cell receptor beta chains originate from one sample sequenced in a study of blood T cell repertoires in COVID-19. Clones were read by immunoSEQ multiplex PCR, and TCRdb kept only the in-frame ones, dropping some. Of about 180,000 clones listed, about 80% were seen once; the top ten hold about 7%. Material for sequencing was peripheral blood. All receptors derive from a man in his 70s with active or convalescent COVID-19.

There are a few counts of this clone. Here the CDR3 DNA reads TGTGCCAGCAGTTACTCGAGGAGGGGCCGCCAGCCCCAGCATTTT. Translating it yields CASSYSRRGRQPQHF. The chain carries TRBV6-2 or TRBV6-3 and TRBJ1-5; a possible D gene is TRBD1 (5 bases). V lost 0 bases to trimming and J lost 7 bases, with 13 bases between them. The CDR3 covers 15 residues. The germline V gene has CDR1 MNHEY and CDR2 SVGEGT.

This sequence joins TRBV5-1 and TRBJ2-7; perhaps TRBD1 as D (5 bases). CDR3 length: 15 residues. Germline V CDR1 and CDR2: SGHRS, YFSETQ. Trimming removed 4 bases from V and 0 bases from J, with 14 bases in between. Written as DNA, the CDR3 is TGCGCCAGCAGCGCCGACAGCCCTACCTCCTACGAGCAGTACTTC. It yields the protein CASSADSPTSYEQYF.

This chain joins TRBV2 and TRBJ1-4, with D possibly matching TRBD1 (5 bases). Germline CDR1 and CDR2: SNHLY and FYNNEI. Between the trimmed V and J ends, which lost 2 bases and 8 bases, there was a span of 12 bases. The length of the CDR3 is 14 residues. This chain's CDR3 is CASSEIDRTEKLFF. The CDR3 DNA is TGTGCCAGCAGTGAAATCGACAGAACAGAAAAACTGTTTTTT.

The V and J genes are TRBV7-9 and TRBJ1-1; D is ambiguous. The CDR3 runs 15 residues. V was pared by 2 bases and J by 3 bases, with 13 bases between. Germline CDR1 is SEHNR and CDR2 is FQNEAQ (reference sequence). The CDR3 DNA follows: TGTGCCAGCAGCTTAATGAGTGCTCGGGACACTGAAGCTTTCTTT. As protein: CASSLMSARDTEAFF.